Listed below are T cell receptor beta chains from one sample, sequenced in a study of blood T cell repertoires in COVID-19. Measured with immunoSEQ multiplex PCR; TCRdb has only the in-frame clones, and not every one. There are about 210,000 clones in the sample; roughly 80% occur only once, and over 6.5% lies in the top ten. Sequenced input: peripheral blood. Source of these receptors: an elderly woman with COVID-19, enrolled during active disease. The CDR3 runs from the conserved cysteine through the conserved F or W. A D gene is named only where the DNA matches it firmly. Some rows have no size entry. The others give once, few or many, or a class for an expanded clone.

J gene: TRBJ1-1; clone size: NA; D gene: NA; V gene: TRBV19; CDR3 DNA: TGTGCCTGTTCCTTTTTGAACACTGAAGCTTTCTTT; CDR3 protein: CACSFLNTEAFF
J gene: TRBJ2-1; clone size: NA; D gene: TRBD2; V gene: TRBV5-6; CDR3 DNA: TGTGCCAGCAGCATTGGCACCAGCGGGGGGGTATACAATGAGCAGTTCTTC; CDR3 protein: CASSIGTSGGVYNEQFF
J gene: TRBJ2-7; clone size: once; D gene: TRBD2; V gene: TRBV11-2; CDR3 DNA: TGTGCCAGCAGCTTTCTAGCGGATCTCTGGAACGAGCAGTACTTC; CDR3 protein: CASSFLADLWNEQYF
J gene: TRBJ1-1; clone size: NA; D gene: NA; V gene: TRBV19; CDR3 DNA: TGTGCCAGTAGTTCAGGAAGGGGGTTTGAAGCTTTCTTT; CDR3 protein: CASSSGRGFEAFF
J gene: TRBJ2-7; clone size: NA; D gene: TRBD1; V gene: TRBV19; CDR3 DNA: TGTGCCAGTAGTGAGACGACAGGGTGGTTCGAGCAGTACTTC; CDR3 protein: CASSETTGWFEQYF
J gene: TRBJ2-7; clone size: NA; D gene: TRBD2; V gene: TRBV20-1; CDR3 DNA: TGCAGTGCTAAGCGGGGCTACGAGCAGTACTTC; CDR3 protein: CSAKRGYEQYF
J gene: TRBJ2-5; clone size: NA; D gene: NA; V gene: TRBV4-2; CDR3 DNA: TGTGCCAGCAGCCACCTAGGGAGCGAGGTCCAGTACTTC; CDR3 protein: CASSHLGSEVQYF
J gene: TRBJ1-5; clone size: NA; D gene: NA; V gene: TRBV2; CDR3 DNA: TGTGCCAGCAGTGATCGAGGGGGTGGCAATCAGCCCCAGCATTTT; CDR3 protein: CASSDRGGGNQPQHF
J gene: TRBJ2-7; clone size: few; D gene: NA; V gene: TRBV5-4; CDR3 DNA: TGTGCCAGCAGCGCCGGAGGTGGGAGCTTGGTTGGCGAGCAGTACTTC; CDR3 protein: CASSAGGGSLVGEQYF
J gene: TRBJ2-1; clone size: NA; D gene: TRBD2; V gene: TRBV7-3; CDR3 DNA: TGTGCCAGCAGCTTAATGGCGGGGGTCTCCTACAATGAGCAGTTCTTC; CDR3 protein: CASSLMAGVSYNEQFF
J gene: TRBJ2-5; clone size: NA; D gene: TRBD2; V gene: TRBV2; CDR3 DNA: TGTGCCAGCAGTCCCTCCGGGACTAGGGGTTCCCTGGACTTC; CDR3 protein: CASSPSGTRGSLDF
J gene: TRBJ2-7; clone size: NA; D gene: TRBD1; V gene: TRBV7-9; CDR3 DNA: TGTGCCAGCAGCCGCGGACAGGACGAGCAGTACTTC; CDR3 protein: CASSRGQDEQYF
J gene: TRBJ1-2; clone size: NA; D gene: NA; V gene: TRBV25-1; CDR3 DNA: TGTGCCAGCAGTGATTATTCTAAGTCCTATGGCTACACCTTC; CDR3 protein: CASSDYSKSYGYTF
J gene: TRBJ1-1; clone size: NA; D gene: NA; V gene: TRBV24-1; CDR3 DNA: TGTGCCACCAGTGACCCCAGCGGCACTGAAGCTTTCTTT; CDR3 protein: CATSDPSGTEAFF
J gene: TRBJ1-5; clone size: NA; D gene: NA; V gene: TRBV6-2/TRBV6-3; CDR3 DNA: TGTGCCAGCAGTAACGAACTGCGACCCCAGCATTTT; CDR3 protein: CASSNELRPQHF
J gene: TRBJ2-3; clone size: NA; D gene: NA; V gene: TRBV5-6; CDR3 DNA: TGTGCCAGCAGCTTCGTAATCGGCACAGATACGCAGTATTTT; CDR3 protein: CASSFVIGTDTQYF
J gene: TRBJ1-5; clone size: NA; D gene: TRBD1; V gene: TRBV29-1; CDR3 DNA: TGCAGCGTTGGGACAGGGAATAGCAATCAGCCCCAGCATTTT; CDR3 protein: CSVGTGNSNQPQHF
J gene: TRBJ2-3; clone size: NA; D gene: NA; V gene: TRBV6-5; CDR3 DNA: TGTGCCAGCAGTTACGACACCACAGATACGCAGTATTTT; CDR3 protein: CASSYDTTDTQYF
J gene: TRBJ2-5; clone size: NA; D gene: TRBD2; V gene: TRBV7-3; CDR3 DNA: TGTGCCAGCAGCCTAGCGGGGGGGACAGAGACCCAGTACTTC; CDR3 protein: CASSLAGGTETQYF
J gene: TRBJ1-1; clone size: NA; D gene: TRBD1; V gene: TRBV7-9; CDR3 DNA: TGTGCCAGCAGCCCTTCCGGGACAGGGTTAGCTTTCTTT; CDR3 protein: CASSPSGTGLAFF
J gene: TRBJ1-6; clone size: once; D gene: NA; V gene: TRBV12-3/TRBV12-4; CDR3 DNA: TGTGCCAGCAGCTCCCAGGGTAATTCACCCCTCCACTTT; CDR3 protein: CASSSQGNSPLHF
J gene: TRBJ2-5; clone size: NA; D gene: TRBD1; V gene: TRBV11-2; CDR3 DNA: TGTGCCAGCAGCCCCTGGGGGGGGACAGGGTCAGAGACCCAGTACTTC; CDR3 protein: CASSPWGGTGSETQYF
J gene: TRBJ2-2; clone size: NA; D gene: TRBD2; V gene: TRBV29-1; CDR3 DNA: TGCAGCGCCCGAGGCCGAGCGGGAGGAGGGAACACCGGGGAGCTGTTTTTT; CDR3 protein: CSARGRAGGGNTGELFF
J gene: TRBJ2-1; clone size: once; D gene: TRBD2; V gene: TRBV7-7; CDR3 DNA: TGTGCTAGCAGCCATGGACTAGCGGGGTCATCCAATGAGCAGTTCTTC; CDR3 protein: CASSHGLAGSSNEQFF
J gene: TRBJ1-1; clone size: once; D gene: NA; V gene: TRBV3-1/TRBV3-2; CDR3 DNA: TGTGCCAGCAGCCCCGGAGGGACTGAAGCTTTCTTT; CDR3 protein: CASSPGGTEAFF
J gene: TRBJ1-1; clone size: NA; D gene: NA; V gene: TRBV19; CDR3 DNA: TGTGCCAGTAGGGCTCAACTCAGGGTCAGGGACACTGAAGCTTTCTTT; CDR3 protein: CASRAQLRVRDTEAFF
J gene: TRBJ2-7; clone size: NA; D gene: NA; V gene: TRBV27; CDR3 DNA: TGTGCCAGCAGTTTCGAGGCCTCCTACGAGCAGTACTTC; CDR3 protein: CASSFEASYEQYF
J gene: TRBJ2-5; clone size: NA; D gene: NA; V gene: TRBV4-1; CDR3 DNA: TGCGCCAGCAGCCAAGCGGGAGCTTCTACAGCCGGGGAGACCCAGTACTTC; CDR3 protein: CASSQAGASTAGETQYF
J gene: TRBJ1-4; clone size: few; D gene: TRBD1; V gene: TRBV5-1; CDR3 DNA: TGCGCCAGCAGCTCCACGACAGGGGGGCGTGAAAAACTGTTTTTT; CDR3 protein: CASSSTTGGREKLFF
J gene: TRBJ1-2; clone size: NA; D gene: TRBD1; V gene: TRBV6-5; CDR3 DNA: TGTGCCAGCACTCAGGGGGGACAGGGGGCTTACGGCTACACCTTC; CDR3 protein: CASTQGGQGAYGYTF
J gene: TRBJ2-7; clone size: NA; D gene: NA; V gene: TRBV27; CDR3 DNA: TGTGCCAGCAGCATCTCGGCGGCCGCCTACGAGCAGTACTTC; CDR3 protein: CASSISAAAYEQYF
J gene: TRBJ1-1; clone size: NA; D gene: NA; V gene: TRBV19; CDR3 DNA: TGTGCCAGTAGTATAGGACTTGACACTGAAGCTTTCTTT; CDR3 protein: CASSIGLDTEAFF
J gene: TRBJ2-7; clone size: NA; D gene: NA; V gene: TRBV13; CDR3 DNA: TGTGCCAGCAGCCCCCACCAGGGTTATTCCTACGAGCAGTACTTC; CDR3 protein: CASSPHQGYSYEQYF
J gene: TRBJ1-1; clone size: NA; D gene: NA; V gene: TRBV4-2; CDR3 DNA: TGTGCCAGCAGCCAAGACCTATGGGGCCGGGCTTTCTTT; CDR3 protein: CASSQDLWGRAFF
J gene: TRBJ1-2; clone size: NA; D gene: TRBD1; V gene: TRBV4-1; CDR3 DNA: TGCGCCAGCAGCCTGGGACAGGGGGCTAGTGGCTACACCTTC; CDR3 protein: CASSLGQGASGYTF
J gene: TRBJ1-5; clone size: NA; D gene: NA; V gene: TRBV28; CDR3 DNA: TGTGCCAGCAGTCAACGGTATAGCAATCAGCCCCAGCATTTT; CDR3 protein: CASSQRYSNQPQHF
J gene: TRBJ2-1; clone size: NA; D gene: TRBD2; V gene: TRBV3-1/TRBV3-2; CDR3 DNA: TGTGCCAGCAGCGCCTTGGGACTACACCTGTTCTTC; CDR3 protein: CASSALGLHLFF
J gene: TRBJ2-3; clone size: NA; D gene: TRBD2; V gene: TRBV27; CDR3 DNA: TGTGCCAGCACTCCGACCCTAGCGGGAGTCGGTGATACGCAGTATTTT; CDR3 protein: CASTPTLAGVGDTQYF
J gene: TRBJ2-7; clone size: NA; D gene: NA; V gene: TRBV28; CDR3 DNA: TGTGCCAGCTGCTGCGTTCAGTACTTC; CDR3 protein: CASCCVQYF
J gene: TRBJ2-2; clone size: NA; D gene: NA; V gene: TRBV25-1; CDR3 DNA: TGTGCGGGGGCGGACATGAACACCGGGGAGCTGTTTTTT; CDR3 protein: CAGADMNTGELFF
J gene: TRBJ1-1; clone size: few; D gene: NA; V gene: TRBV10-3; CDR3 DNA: TGTGCCATCAGTGCAGGTGGGTTGGGCACTGAAGCTTTCTTT; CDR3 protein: CAISAGGLGTEAFF
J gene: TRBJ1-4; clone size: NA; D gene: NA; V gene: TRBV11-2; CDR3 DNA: TGTGCCAGCAGCTTAGAGGGACGGGGGGTACGTGAAAAACTGTTTTTT; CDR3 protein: CASSLEGRGVREKLFF
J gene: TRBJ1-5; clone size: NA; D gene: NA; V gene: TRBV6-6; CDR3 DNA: TGTGCCAGCTCCCCCGGGGGGGCGGGTCAGCCCCAGCATTTT; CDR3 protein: CASSPGGAGQPQHF